These T cell receptor beta chains were read from a single sample in a study of T cells after somatic rescue of genetic block. Profiling relied on immunoSEQ multiplex PCR, and the TCRdb table lists in-frame clones only, not all of them. The table lists 15,000 or so clones, just over 70% of them singletons. Sequenced material: peripheral blood mononuclear cells (PBMCs). These receptors came from a boy aged 5-17 years. Both conserved end residues are part of each CDR3. Fields, in order: V gene, clone size, J gene, D gene, CDR3 protein, CDR3 DNA. A D gene is named only where the DNA matches it firmly. Not all rows give a size; the values are once, few, many and, for expanded clones, a class.

>TRBV7-6|-|TRBJ2-6|-
CASSPRDPGANVLTF
TGTGCCAGCAGCCCCAGGGATCCTGGGGCCAACGTCCTGACTTTC
>TRBV7-2|-|TRBJ2-7|-
CASSSGGGLGPYEQYF
TGTGCCAGCAGCTCAGGGGGGGGACTAGGTCCCTACGAGCAGTACTTC
>TRBV5-1|few|TRBJ1-1|-
CASSSVQSVVGTEAFF
TGCGCCAGCAGTTCGGTTCAATCTGTGGTAGGGACTGAAGCTTTCTTT
>TRBV28|-|TRBJ1-6|-
CASRKSTSYNSPLHF
TGTGCCAGCAGGAAATCTACCTCCTATAATTCACCCCTCCACTTT
>TRBV19|-|TRBJ2-7|-
CASSPQVRGEPYEQYF
TGTGCCAGTAGCCCCCAGGTGCGGGGAGAACCCTACGAGCAGTACTTC
>TRBV7-8|-|TRBJ2-3|-
CASSLGTSGRRAQIRSIF
-
>TRBV6-6|once|TRBJ2-7|-
CASSYRQPRGYEQYF
TGTGCCAGCAGTTACAGGCAGCCCCGGGGCTACGAGCAGTACTTC
>TRBV6-4|-|TRBJ1-5|-
CASSVTSDSNQPQHF
TGTGCCAGCAGTGTGACTTCGGACAGCAATCAGCCCCAGCATTTT
>TRBV11-1|-|TRBJ2-7|-
CASSLFYEQYF
TGTGCCAGCAGCTTATTTTACGAGCAGTACTTC
>TRBV5-6|-|TRBJ1-5|TRBD1
CASMDRIDRGRQPQHF
TGTGCCAGCATGGACAGGATCGACAGGGGAAGGCAGCCCCAGCATTTT
>TRBV27|-|TRBJ1-2|TRBD1
CASSSGQGGGYTF
TGTGCCAGCAGTTCGGGACAGGGGGGCGGCTACACCTTC
>TRBV25-1|medium-sized|TRBJ2-2|-
CASSPGHSTYLTGELFF
TGTGCCAGCAGTCCGGGACACTCTACTTATCTCACCGGGGAGCTGTTTTTT
>TRBV5-1|-|TRBJ2-5|TRBD1
CASSLWDRLAETQYF
TGCGCCAGCAGCTTGTGGGACAGACTCGCAGAGACCCAGTACTTC
>TRBV28|-|TRBJ2-7|-
CASSSYYEQYF
TGTGCCAGCAGCAGTTACTACGAGCAGTACTTC
>TRBV10-3|once|TRBJ2-2|TRBD1
CAIPWDRFTGELFF
TGTGCCATCCCTTGGGACAGGTTCACCGGGGAGCTGTTTTTT
>TRBV18|once|TRBJ1-5|TRBD1
CASSPRKNLPRDRETPVRQPQHF
TGTGCCAGCTCACCACGTAAAAACCTTCCCCGGGACAGGGAAACCCCCGTTCGTCAGCCCCAGCATTTT
>TRBV5-4|once|TRBJ2-1|-
CASSFQYEQFF
TGTGCCAGCAGCTTTCAGTATGAGCAGTTCTTC
>TRBV6-1|-|TRBJ2-3|-
CASSEEIKIRQVGADTQYF
TGTGCCAGCAGTGAAGAAATTAAGATTAGACAGGTCGGCGCAGATACGCAGTATTTT
>TRBV4-1|once|TRBJ1-5|-
CASSQDGSRGNQPQHF
TGCGCCAGCAGCCAAGATGGCAGCAGGGGCAATCAGCCCCAGCATTTT
>TRBV7-9|-|TRBJ2-1|TRBD2
CASSLDGLAGGLGEQFF
TGTGCCAGCAGCTTAGATGGACTAGCGGGGGGCCTAGGGGAGCAGTTCTTC
>TRBV6-1|-|TRBJ2-1|-
CASRLPTYYNEQFF
TGTGCCAGCAGACTCCCAACTTATTACAATGAGCAGTTCTTC
>TRBV5-1|-|TRBJ2-5|TRBD2
CASSPGTSGRPTTQYF
TGCGCCAGCAGCCCAGGGACTAGCGGGAGGCCGACGACCCAGTACTTC
>TRBV18|-|TRBJ2-1|-
CASSLRRENYNEQFF
TGTGCCAGCTCCCTTCGAAGGGAAAACTACAATGAGCAGTTCTTC
>TRBV5-1|few|TRBJ2-1|-
CASSLVAEPYNEQFF
TGCGCCAGCAGCTTGGTAGCGGAGCCCTACAATGAGCAGTTCTTC
>TRBV14|-|TRBJ2-3|TRBD2
CASSPRLAVDTQYF
TGTGCCAGCAGCCCTAGACTAGCTGTAGATACGCAGTATTTT
>TRBV9|-|TRBJ2-1|-
CASSLYWSSYNEQFF
TGTGCCAGCAGCTTATACTGGAGCTCCTACAATGAGCAGTTCTTC
>TRBV23-1|-|TRBJ2-7|-
CASSQDRNSSYEQYF
TGCGCCAGCAGTCAAGACAGGAATAGCTCCTACGAGCAGTACTTC
>TRBV4-1|-|TRBJ1-1|-
CASSGGRMNTEAFF
TGCGCCAGCAGCGGTGGGAGGATGAACACTGAAGCTTTCTTT
>TRBV6-1|medium-sized|TRBJ2-7|-
CASNPRDYSYEQYF
TGTGCCAGCAACCCTCGGGATTATTCCTACGAGCAGTACTTC
>TRBV27|-|TRBJ2-5|-
CASSPHLQETQYF
TGTGCCAGCAGCCCCCACCTCCAAGAGACCCAGTACTTC
>TRBV5-6|-|TRBJ2-3|TRBD2
CASSSIAGGVTDTQYF
TGTGCCAGCAGCTCGATAGCGGGGGGGGTCACAGATACGCAGTATTTT
>TRBV15|-|TRBJ2-4|-
CATSRGIGKNIQYF
TGTGCCACCAGCAGAGGGATAGGCAAAAACATTCAGTACTTC
>TRBV6-5|-|TRBJ2-1|TRBD2
CASSYPVSSGSREQFF
TGTGCCAGCAGCTACCCCGTTTCTAGCGGGAGCAGAGAGCAGTTCTTC
>TRBV4-1|-|TRBJ1-6|-
CASSPPDNSPLHF
TGCGCCAGCAGCCCCCCAGATAATTCACCCCTCCACTTT
>TRBV25-1|-|TRBJ2-1|-
CASREFLYNEQFF
TGTGCCAGCAGAGAGTTCCTTTACAATGAGCAGTTCTTC
>TRBV7-3|once|TRBJ2-3|TRBD2
CASSPGRLAGVFLTDTQYF
TGTGCCAGCAGCCCGGGCAGACTAGCGGGGGTTTTTCTCACAGATACGCAGTATTTT
>TRBV18|-|TRBJ2-3|TRBD2
CASSPLAGGYTDTQYF
TGTGCCAGCTCACCACTAGCGGGGGGATACACAGATACGCAGTATTTT
>TRBV28|few|TRBJ2-7|TRBD1
CASSPPGQGDYEQYF
TGTGCCAGCAGTCCACCGGGACAGGGAGACTACGAGCAGTACTTC
>TRBV18|-|TRBJ2-1|-
CASSPRQGAGNEQFF
TGTGCCAGCTCACCACGCCAAGGGGCTGGGAATGAGCAGTTCTTC
>TRBV29-1|-|TRBJ2-1|-
CSVLGGGQLLSSYEQFF
TGCAGCGTCCTAGGGGGAGGGCAACTCCTTTCGAGCTATGAGCAGTTCTTC
>TRBV7-9|few|TRBJ1-1|-
CASSLGTFTEAFF
TGTGCCAGCAGCTTAGGGACGTTCACTGAAGCTTTCTTT
>TRBV6-5|-|TRBJ1-4|-
CASSYLGQGVEKLFF
TGTGCCAGCAGCTACCTCGGGCAGGGAGTGGAAAAACTGTTTTTT
>TRBV14|-|TRBJ1-2|-
CASSQAGGGLYYYTF
TGTGCCAGCAGCCAAGCTGGAGGGGGGTTATATTACTACACCTTC
>TRBV5-1|few|TRBJ2-2|-
CASSLGANTGELFF
TGCGCCAGCAGCTTAGGCGCGAACACCGGGGAGCTGTTTTTT
>TRBV27|-|TRBJ2-6|-
CASSLRQTGANVLTF
TGTGCCAGCAGTTTGAGGCAGACTGGGGCCAACGTCCTGACTTTC
>TRBV28|-|TRBJ1-4|-
CASRPLGGNEKLFF
TGTGCCAGCAGACCCCTGGGGGGCAATGAAAAACTGTTTTTT
>TRBV29-1|-|TRBJ2-5|-
CSVAGTLIEYF
TGCAGCGTTGCCGGGACACTTATTGAGTACTTC
>TRBV4-1|-|TRBJ1-3|TRBD1
CASSQDWDRGSGNTIYF
TGCGCCAGCAGCCAAGATTGGGACAGGGGCTCTGGAAACACCATATATTTT
>TRBV15|-|TRBJ2-3|TRBD2
CATSRERGSATDTQYF
TGTGCCACCAGCAGAGAGCGCGGGAGTGCCACAGATACGCAGTATTTT
>TRBV5-1|-|TRBJ2-2|-
CASSLGGAGELFF
TGCGCCAGCAGCTTAGGGGGGGCCGGGGAGCTGTTTTTT
>TRBV6-1|-|TRBJ1-1|-
CASLEAFF
TGTGCCAGCTTAGAAGCTTTCTTT